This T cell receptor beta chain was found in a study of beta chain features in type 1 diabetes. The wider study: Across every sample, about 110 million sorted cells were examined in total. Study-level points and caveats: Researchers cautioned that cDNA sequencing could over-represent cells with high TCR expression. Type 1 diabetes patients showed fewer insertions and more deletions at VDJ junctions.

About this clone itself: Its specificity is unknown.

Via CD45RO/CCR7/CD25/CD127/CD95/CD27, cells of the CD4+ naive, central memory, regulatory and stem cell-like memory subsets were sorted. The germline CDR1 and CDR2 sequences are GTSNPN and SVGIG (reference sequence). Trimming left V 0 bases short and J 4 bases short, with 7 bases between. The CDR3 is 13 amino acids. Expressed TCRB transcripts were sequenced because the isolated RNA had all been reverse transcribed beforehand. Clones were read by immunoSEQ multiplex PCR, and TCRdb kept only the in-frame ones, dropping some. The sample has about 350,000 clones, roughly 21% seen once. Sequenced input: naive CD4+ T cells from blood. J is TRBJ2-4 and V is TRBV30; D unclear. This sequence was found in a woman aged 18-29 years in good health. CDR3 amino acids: CAWSVGRKNIQYF. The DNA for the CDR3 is TGTGCCTGGAGTGTAGGCAGGAAAAACATTCAGTACTTC. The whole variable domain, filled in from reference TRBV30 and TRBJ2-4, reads SQTIHQWPATLVQPVGSPLSLECTVEGTSNPNLYWYRQAAGRGLQLLFYSVGIGQISSEVPQNLSASRPQDRQFILSSKKLLLSDSGFYLCAWSVGRKNIQYFGAGTRLSVL.